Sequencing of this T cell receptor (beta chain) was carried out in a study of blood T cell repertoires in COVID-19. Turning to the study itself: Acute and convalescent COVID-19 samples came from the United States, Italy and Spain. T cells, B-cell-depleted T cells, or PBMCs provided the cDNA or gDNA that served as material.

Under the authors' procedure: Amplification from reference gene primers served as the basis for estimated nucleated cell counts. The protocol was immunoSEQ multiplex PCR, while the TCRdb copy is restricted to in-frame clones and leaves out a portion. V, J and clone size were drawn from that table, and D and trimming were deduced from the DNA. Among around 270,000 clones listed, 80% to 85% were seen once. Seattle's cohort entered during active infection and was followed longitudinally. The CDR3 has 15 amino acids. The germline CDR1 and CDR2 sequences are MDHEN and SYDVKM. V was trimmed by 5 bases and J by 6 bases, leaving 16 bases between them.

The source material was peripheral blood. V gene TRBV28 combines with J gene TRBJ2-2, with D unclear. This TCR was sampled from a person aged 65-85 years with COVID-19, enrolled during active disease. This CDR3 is CASSPPRIFAGELFF. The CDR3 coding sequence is TGTGCCAGCAGTCCCCCGCGTATTTTCGCCGGGGAGCTGTTTTTT.